The clone carrying this TCR beta chain appeared a single time. This specimen comes from a study of T cell changes during pregnancy in multiple sclerosis. The CDR3 contains 20 residues. V dropped 4 bases and J dropped 0; count of bases not matched to a gene: 18. Germline V gene lookup returns CDR1 SGHTS and CDR2 YDEGEE. Sequenced by immunoSEQ multiplex PCR; TCRdb stores in-frame clones only, minus some. The sample shows some 57,000 clones, 75% to 90% of them seen only once. The V gene is TRBV5-8, the J gene TRBJ1-4; 7 positions agree with TRBD1. This receptor was identified in a female donor in good health, enrolled as a control in a pregnancy study. Sample: peripheral blood, taken in the first trimester of pregnancy. The CDR3 loop reads CASSLTGTDIGLATNEKLFF. As DNA, the CDR3 is TGTGCCAGCAGCCTGACAGGGACAGACATCGGATTAGCAACTAATGAAAAACTGTTTTTT.